Sequencing of this T cell receptor (beta chain) was carried out in a study of blood T cell repertoires in COVID-19. Germline CDR1 SGHKS, CDR2 YYEKEE (reference sequence). Trimming stripped 2 bases from V and 5 bases from J, with 16 bases between. The CDR3 has 15 residues. Enrollment of patients from Seattle took place during active infection, with longitudinal follow-up. Assay: immunoSEQ multiplex PCR; the TCRdb copy retains only in-frame clones and omits some. This sample has roughly 120,000 clones; 85% to 90% occur once, and the top ten carry roughly 3%. This receptor was identified in a woman older than 75 with COVID-19, enrolled during active disease. Source material: peripheral blood. The gene calls are TRBV5-5 and TRBJ2-5; tentatively, D is TRBD1 (5 bases). The DNA for the CDR3 is TGTGCCAGCAGCTTAGGGGCAGCCCAGAGGGAGACCCAGTACTTC. It yields the protein CASSLGAAQRETQYF.